The 8 T cell receptor beta chains below all came from one sample that was sequenced in a study of blood T cell repertoires in COVID-19. Measured with immunoSEQ multiplex PCR; TCRdb has only the in-frame clones, and not every one. Of about 120,000 clones listed, 75% to 85% are singletons. Sequenced: peripheral blood. These TCRs come from a human donor in a cohort sampled during active COVID-19.

This chain links TRBV7-2 with TRBJ1-1; D gene uncertain. CDR1 is SGHTA, CDR2 FQGNSA, per germline. The CDR3 consists of 14 residues. The V gene lost 1 base and the J gene lost 3 bases, with 9 bases spanning the gap. The CDR3 DNA sequence: TGTGCCAGCAGCTTAGGGCCAGATCACACTGAAGCTTTCTTT. It specifies CASSLGPDHTEAFF. The variable domain in full, with the rest retrieved from reference TRBV7-2 and TRBJ1-1, is GAGVSQSPSNKVTEKGKDVELRCDPISGHTALYWYRQSLGQGLEFLIYFQGNSAPDKSGLPSDRFSAERTGGSVSTLTIQRTQQEDSAVYLCASSLGPDHTEAFFGQGTRLTVV.

This sequence joins TRBV10-3 and TRBJ2-3, with a weak D call TRBD1 (5 bases). V was pared by 0 bases and J by 3 bases, with 13 bases between. This CDR3 has 16 amino acids. Germline V lookup: CDR1 ENHRY, CDR2 SYGVKD. This CDR3 reads CAISESAGLTTDTQYF. The CDR3 nucleotides are TGTGCCATCAGTGAGTCAGCAGGGCTTACTACAGATACGCAGTATTTT.

The V call is TRBV7-6, the J call TRBJ2-5; 7 bases are shared with TRBD2. This CDR3 region has 16 residues. The J segment lost 5 bases and the V segment lost 2 bases, leaving 11 bases of the junction unmatched. Germline V gene lookup returns CDR1 SGHVS and CDR2 FNYEAQ. The CDR3 bases are TGTGCCAGCAGCTTAAGGCGGCGGGAGAGTCGCGAGACCCAGTACTTC. Protein sequence: CASSLRRRESRETQYF.

This chain connects TRBV14 to TRBJ1-3; the D is unclear. The V and J ends lost 1 base and 0 bases respectively, with 10 bases between them. This CDR3 has 16 residues. Germline assignment: CDR1 SGHDN and CDR2 FVKESK. Here the CDR3 reads CASSQGLQTSGNTIYF. The CDR3 DNA reads as TGTGCCAGCAGCCAAGGTCTACAGACCTCTGGAAACACCATATATTTT.

The chain links TRBV5-1 to TRBJ2-7; 10 bases line up with TRBD1. The CDR3 has 18 amino acids. Germline V gene data show CDR1 as SGHRS and CDR2 as YFSETQ. With 0 bases clipped from V and 2 bases from J, the junction kept 11 bases outside the gene matches. The CDR3 region has the DNA TGCGCCAGCAGCTTGGGGACCCTTCCGGGACAGGGGACCTACGAGCAGTACTTC. Amino acid sequence: CASSLGTLPGQGTYEQYF.

The chain has TRBV7-2 and TRBJ2-7, with TRBD2 identical over 8 bases. The CDR3 contains 15 residues. Per the germline V gene, CDR1 is SGHTA and CDR2 is FQGNSA. Trimming at V came to 4 bases and at J to 5 bases, leaving 10 bases not matched to a gene. CDR3 amino acids: CASSYHSGIGNEQYF. Here the CDR3 DNA reads TGTGCCAGCAGCTACCATAGCGGGATTGGGAACGAGCAGTACTTC.

The chain combines TRBV19 with TRBJ1-1; tentatively, D is TRBD1 (5 bases). CDR3 size: 16 residues. The germline V gene encodes CDR1 LNHDA and CDR2 SQIVND (reference sequence). The V gene lost 3 bases and the J gene lost 3 bases, with 17 bases spanning the gap. CDR3 loop: CASSIYASGGDTEAFF. For the CDR3, the DNA is TGTGCCAGTAGTATTTACGCTTCCGGAGGGGACACTGAAGCTTTCTTT.

The CDR3 coding sequence is TGTGCCAGCAGCTTGCCGGGACTAGCGGGAGGCAGCACAGATACGCAGTATTTT. As protein: CASSLPGLAGGSTDTQYF. This sequence joins TRBV5-8 and TRBJ2-3, with TRBD2 matching over 15 bases. The ends lost 1 base at V and 0 bases at J; junction bases unmatched: 3. The germline gives CDR1 SGHTS, CDR2 YDEGEE. The CDR3 has 18 residues. The full variable domain, rest sourced from reference TRBV5-8 and TRBJ2-3, is EAGVTQSPTHLIKTRGQQATLRCSPISGHTSVYWYQQALGLGLQFLLWYDEGEERNRGNFPPRFSGRQFPNYSSELNVNALELEDSALYLCASSLPGLAGGSTDTQYFGPGTRLTVL.